A selection of T cell receptor beta chains follows, all from one sample in a study of T cells after yellow fever vaccination. TCRdb used MiXCR to reprocess the 5' RACE reads, holding one entry per CDR3 protein. The data show approximately 160,000 distinct CDR3 sequences, 9.3% seen once. The material was CD8+ T cells sorted from PBMCs, obtained 45 days after the yellow fever booster vaccination. The receptors were sampled from a man aged 18-30 years who received the YFV17D yellow fever vaccine. CDR3s leave out the opening cysteine and the closing phenylalanine or tryptophan.

V: TRBV4-3; J: TRBJ2-4; CDR3: ASSQETGGANIQY
V: TRBV29-1; J: TRBJ2-7; CDR3: SVEGLETSGDYEQY
V: TRBV9; J: TRBJ2-1; CDR3: ASSVGSVLYNEQF
V: TRBV7-6; J: TRBJ2-1; CDR3: ASSLFGGSYNEQF
V: TRBV27; J: TRBJ1-1; CDR3: ASSFPGGGEAF
V: TRBV7-9; J: TRBJ2-1; CDR3: ASRGPVAGNNEQF
V: TRBV2; J: TRBJ2-2; CDR3: ASVTGALNTGELF
V: TRBV18; J: TRBJ2-7; CDR3: ASSPGTGGADPYEQY
V: TRBV12-3/TRBV12-4; J: TRBJ2-1; CDR3: ASTQGDNEQF
V: TRBV11-2; J: TRBJ1-2; CDR3: ASSLEEGWTGINTGYT
V: TRBV11-2; J: TRBJ2-1; CDR3: ASSFHSGVANEQF
V: TRBV7-6; J: TRBJ2-2; CDR3: ASSLPIGTGNTGELF
V: TRBV2; J: TRBJ1-2; CDR3: ASSEAAGGSRGYT
V: TRBV20-1; J: TRBJ2-5; CDR3: SARDDGGLQETQY
V: TRBV4-1; J: TRBJ1-4; CDR3: ASGPLSGEKLF
V: TRBV29-1; J: TRBJ1-4; CDR3: SAQPGTGSEKLF
V: TRBV27; J: TRBJ2-5; CDR3: ASSLWTDGTQY
V: TRBV12-3/TRBV12-4; J: TRBJ2-7; CDR3: ASSDRVAEQY
V: TRBV11-2; J: TRBJ2-7; CDR3: ASSLGRAYEQY
V: TRBV7-9; J: TRBJ2-2; CDR3: ASSPGTGGAGELF
V: TRBV19; J: TRBJ2-3; CDR3: ASRRDTSTDTQY
V: TRBV9; J: TRBJ1-5; CDR3: ASSVWGSNQPQH
V: TRBV6-5; J: TRBJ2-2; CDR3: ASSYWGGAANTGELF
V: TRBV5-1; J: TRBJ2-7; CDR3: ASSSILTSTYEQY
V: TRBV4-2; J: TRBJ1-2; CDR3: ASSQDHIEKYGYT
V: TRBV9; J: TRBJ1-1; CDR3: ASSPDTNPEAF
V: TRBV20-1; J: TRBJ2-5; CDR3: SARAGDGGTQY
V: TRBV12-3/TRBV12-4; J: TRBJ2-4; CDR3: ARDLSRGERAPLAKNIQY
V: TRBV21-1; J: TRBJ2-3; CDR3: ASSKGRGVTDTQY
V: TRBV7-9; J: TRBJ2-1; CDR3: ASSLRLANEQF
V: TRBV10-3; J: TRBJ1-1; CDR3: AISPAVGMNTEAF
V: TRBV7-9; J: TRBJ1-2; CDR3: ASSLADSSVYGYT
V: TRBV12-3/TRBV12-4; J: TRBJ2-2; CDR3: ASSLATPGELF
V: TRBV20-1; J: TRBJ2-2; CDR3: SAMTENTGELF
V: TRBV9; J: TRBJ1-1; CDR3: ASSLLIKGSEAF
V: TRBV20-1; J: TRBJ1-6; CDR3: SARRDREYSPLH
V: TRBV29-1; J: TRBJ2-7; CDR3: SVLTGSQFYEQY
V: TRBV4-3; J: TRBJ1-2; CDR3: ASSQALPRTGNYGYT
V: TRBV20-1; J: TRBJ1-1; CDR3: SAADGMNTEAF
V: TRBV14; J: TRBJ2-7; CDR3: ASSPRIRTEAYEQY
V: TRBV9; J: TRBJ1-1; CDR3: ASSDTGGEGTEAF
V: TRBV19; J: TRBJ2-2; CDR3: ASSSLGIGTGELF
V: TRBV27; J: TRBJ2-3; CDR3: ASSLNPAGGPNTQY
V: TRBV5-6; J: TRBJ2-1; CDR3: ASSQPGGGFNEQF
V: TRBV9; J: TRBJ2-3; CDR3: ASSVEGEPDTQY